This T cell receptor beta chain was sequenced during a study of OX40 agonist ivuxolimab in advanced cancers. Trimming removed 5 bases at V and 0 bases at J, with 8 bases between. The CDR3 is 14 residues long. CDR1 is KGHSH, CDR2 LQKENI, per germline. Sequencing was performed with immunoSEQ multiplex PCR; in TCRdb, only in-frame clones are kept and a portion is missing. The sample lists tens of thousands of clones, 70% to 85% occurring once. The TCR comes from an adult with an advanced solid tumor such as melanoma, head and neck, liver or kidney cancer. The rearrangement uses TRBV18 and TRBJ1-5, with unresolved D. The sample here was CD4+ or CD8+ T cells sorted from blood, taken in a trial of the OX40 agonist ivuxolimab. The CDR3 reads CASSSTDSNQPQHF. In DNA form, the CDR3 reads TGTGCCAGCTCATCGACGGATAGCAATCAGCCCCAGCATTTT.